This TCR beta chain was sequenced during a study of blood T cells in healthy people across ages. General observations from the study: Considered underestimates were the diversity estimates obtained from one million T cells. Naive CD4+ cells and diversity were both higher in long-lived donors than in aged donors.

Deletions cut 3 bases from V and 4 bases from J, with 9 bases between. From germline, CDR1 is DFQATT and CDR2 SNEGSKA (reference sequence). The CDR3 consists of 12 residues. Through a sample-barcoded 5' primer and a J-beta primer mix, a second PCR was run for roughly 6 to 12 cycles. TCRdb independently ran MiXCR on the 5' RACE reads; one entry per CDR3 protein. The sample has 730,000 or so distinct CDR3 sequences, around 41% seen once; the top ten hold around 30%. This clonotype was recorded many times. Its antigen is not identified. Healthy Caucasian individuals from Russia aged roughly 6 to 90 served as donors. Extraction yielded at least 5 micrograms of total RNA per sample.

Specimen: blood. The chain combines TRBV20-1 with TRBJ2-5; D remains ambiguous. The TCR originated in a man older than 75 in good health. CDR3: CSASAPPETQYF. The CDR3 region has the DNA TGCAGTGCTAGCGCGCCCCCAGAGACCCAGTACTTC.